This is a list of T cell receptor beta chains from one sample in a study of cytomegalovirus exposure and HLA in healthy donors. The protocol was immunoSEQ multiplex PCR, while the TCRdb copy is restricted to in-frame clones and leaves out a portion. The data show about 160,000 clones, roughly 66% seen once. The source material was PBMCs. These receptors all come from a woman aged 18 to 35 in good health and CMV-seronegative. Each CDR3 is given with its conserved first and last residue. A D gene is named only where the DNA matches it firmly. Size is omitted from some rows. Given values are once, few, many or a class for expanded clones.

d_call: -; j_call: TRBJ1-2; cdr3_length: 14; v_call: TRBV4-3; clone_size: -; cdr3_aa: CASSQDLQVYGYTF; cdr3_nt: TGCGCCAGCAGCCAAGACTTACAGGTCTATGGCTACACCTTC
d_call: -; j_call: TRBJ1-4; cdr3_length: 14; v_call: TRBV19; clone_size: few; cdr3_aa: CASRTRATNEKLFF; cdr3_nt: TGTGCCAGTCGAACCCGAGCAACTAATGAAAAACTGTTTTTT
d_call: -; j_call: TRBJ2-1; cdr3_length: 15; v_call: TRBV9; clone_size: few; cdr3_aa: CASSVGIASQNEQFF; cdr3_nt: TGTGCCAGCAGCGTAGGTATAGCTTCCCAAAATGAGCAGTTCTTC
d_call: TRBD1; j_call: TRBJ2-7; cdr3_length: 15; v_call: TRBV27; clone_size: -; cdr3_aa: CASSPLGQGLNEQYF; cdr3_nt: TGTGCCAGCAGCCCCTTAGGACAGGGTTTGAACGAGCAGTACTTC
d_call: -; j_call: TRBJ2-3; cdr3_length: 17; v_call: TRBV4-3; clone_size: few; cdr3_aa: CASSQAPGASLTDTQYF; cdr3_nt: TGCGCCAGCAGCCAAGCGCCAGGGGCGAGTCTCACAGATACGCAGTATTTT
d_call: TRBD1; j_call: TRBJ2-1; cdr3_length: 15; v_call: TRBV5-1; clone_size: few; cdr3_aa: CASSTKGTGDNEQFF; cdr3_nt: TGCGCCAGCAGCACAAAAGGGACAGGGGACAATGAGCAGTTCTTC
d_call: TRBD2; j_call: TRBJ2-7; cdr3_length: 15; v_call: TRBV10-3; clone_size: -; cdr3_aa: CAISGLAGELYEQYF; cdr3_nt: TGTGCCATCAGTGGACTAGCGGGGGAACTCTACGAGCAGTACTTC
d_call: -; j_call: TRBJ1-6; cdr3_length: 17; v_call: TRBV2; clone_size: few; cdr3_aa: CASSEEVGARVNSPLHF; cdr3_nt: TGTGCCAGCAGTGAAGAAGTAGGGGCCAGGGTTAATTCACCCCTCCACTTT
d_call: TRBD1; j_call: TRBJ2-7; cdr3_length: 13; v_call: TRBV7-2; clone_size: -; cdr3_aa: CASAGTGAYEQYF; cdr3_nt: TGTGCCAGCGCCGGGACAGGGGCCTACGAGCAGTACTTC
d_call: TRBD1; j_call: TRBJ1-4; cdr3_length: 14; v_call: TRBV28; clone_size: -; cdr3_aa: CASKVDRFNEKLFF; cdr3_nt: TGTGCCAGCAAGGTGGACAGGTTTAATGAAAAACTGTTTTTT
d_call: -; j_call: TRBJ2-6; cdr3_length: 15; v_call: TRBV4-2; clone_size: -; cdr3_aa: CASSQDREGAHVLTF; cdr3_nt: TGTGCCAGCAGCCAAGATCGGGAGGGGGCCCACGTCCTGACTTTC
d_call: TRBD2; j_call: TRBJ2-3; cdr3_length: 15; v_call: TRBV7-2; clone_size: -; cdr3_aa: CASSSPSGSVDTQYF; cdr3_nt: TGTGCCAGCAGCTCTCCTAGCGGGAGTGTAGATACGCAGTATTTT
d_call: -; j_call: TRBJ1-3; cdr3_length: 14; v_call: TRBV27; clone_size: -; cdr3_aa: CASSSQSSGNTIYF; cdr3_nt: TGTGCCAGCAGTTCACAGAGCTCTGGAAACACCATATATTTT
d_call: -; j_call: TRBJ1-3; cdr3_length: 15; v_call: TRBV7-2; clone_size: -; cdr3_aa: CASSATGLSGNTIYF; cdr3_nt: TGTGCCAGCAGCGCCACAGGGCTCTCTGGAAACACCATATATTTT
d_call: TRBD1; j_call: TRBJ1-1; cdr3_length: 15; v_call: TRBV6-5; clone_size: -; cdr3_aa: CASSYDIGGSGEAFF; cdr3_nt: TGTGCCAGCAGTTACGACATAGGGGGCTCCGGTGAAGCTTTCTTT
d_call: -; j_call: TRBJ2-3; cdr3_length: 13; v_call: TRBV5-1; clone_size: -; cdr3_aa: CASSLAQTDTQYF; cdr3_nt: TGCGCCAGCAGCTTGGCCCAAACAGATACGCAGTATTTT
d_call: TRBD1; j_call: TRBJ1-4; cdr3_length: 14; v_call: TRBV28; clone_size: -; cdr3_aa: CASSPDRLNEKLFF; cdr3_nt: TGTGCCAGCAGTCCGGACAGGTTAAATGAAAAACTGTTTTTT
d_call: TRBD1; j_call: TRBJ1-3; cdr3_length: 14; v_call: TRBV11-2; clone_size: -; cdr3_aa: CASSSGTAGNTIYF; cdr3_nt: TGTGCCAGCAGCTCCGGGACAGCAGGAAACACCATATATTTT
d_call: -; j_call: TRBJ2-1; cdr3_length: 11; v_call: TRBV11-3; clone_size: once; cdr3_aa: CASSSSNEQFF; cdr3_nt: TGTGCCAGCAGCTCGAGCAATGAGCAGTTCTTC
d_call: -; j_call: TRBJ2-1; cdr3_length: 12; v_call: TRBV29-1; clone_size: -; cdr3_aa: CSVDSSYNEQFF; cdr3_nt: TGCAGCGTCGACAGCTCCTACAATGAGCAGTTCTTC
d_call: -; j_call: TRBJ2-5; cdr3_length: 13; v_call: TRBV2; clone_size: once; cdr3_aa: CARGGGNQETQYF; cdr3_nt: TGTGCCAGGGGTGGGGGCAATCAAGAGACCCAGTACTTC
d_call: TRBD1; j_call: TRBJ2-7; cdr3_length: 12; v_call: TRBV7-6; clone_size: once; cdr3_aa: CASSRTGGEQYF; cdr3_nt: TGTGCCAGCAGCAGGACAGGGGGAGAGCAGTACTTC
d_call: TRBD2; j_call: TRBJ2-1; cdr3_length: 14; v_call: TRBV27; clone_size: -; cdr3_aa: CASRGGSGYNEQFF; cdr3_nt: TGTGCCAGCAGAGGCGGGAGTGGCTACAATGAGCAGTTCTTC
d_call: -; j_call: TRBJ1-4; cdr3_length: 14; v_call: TRBV7-9; clone_size: -; cdr3_aa: CASSLTGLDEKLFF; cdr3_nt: TGTGCCAGCAGCTTAACAGGGTTGGATGAAAAACTGTTTTTT
d_call: -; j_call: TRBJ2-6; cdr3_length: 16; v_call: TRBV4-2; clone_size: few; cdr3_aa: CASSQDGSSGANGLTF; cdr3_nt: TGTGCCAGCAGCCAAGACGGGAGCTCTGGGGCCAACGGCCTGACTTTC
d_call: TRBD2; j_call: TRBJ2-2; cdr3_length: 14; v_call: TRBV11-3; clone_size: -; cdr3_aa: CASSLRLASGELFF; cdr3_nt: TGTGCCAGCAGCTTAAGACTAGCGAGCGGGGAGCTGTTTTTT
d_call: -; j_call: TRBJ1-1; cdr3_length: 13; v_call: TRBV6-1; clone_size: -; cdr3_aa: CASKGPGGTEAFF; cdr3_nt: TGTGCCAGCAAGGGGCCCGGCGGCACTGAAGCTTTCTTT
d_call: TRBD2; j_call: TRBJ2-5; cdr3_length: 16; v_call: TRBV5-4; clone_size: -; cdr3_aa: CASSSSAGTSAQTQYF; cdr3_nt: TGTGCCAGCAGCTCCAGCGCCGGGACTAGCGCACAGACCCAGTACTTC
d_call: -; j_call: TRBJ1-4; cdr3_length: 16; v_call: TRBV18; clone_size: -; cdr3_aa: CASSSLVVEANEKLFF; cdr3_nt: TGTGCCAGCTCATCATTGGTTGTGGAGGCTAATGAAAAACTGTTTTTT
d_call: TRBD2; j_call: TRBJ2-3; cdr3_length: 14; v_call: TRBV30; clone_size: -; cdr3_aa: CAWSLAGVADTQYF; cdr3_nt: TGTGCCTGGAGTTTAGCGGGAGTGGCAGATACGCAGTATTTT
d_call: TRBD1; j_call: TRBJ1-1; cdr3_length: 16; v_call: TRBV6-1; clone_size: once; cdr3_aa: CASSGASGTGDTEAFF; cdr3_nt: TGTGCCAGCAGTGGGGCTTCCGGGACAGGGGACACTGAAGCTTTCTTT
d_call: -; j_call: TRBJ2-5; cdr3_length: 15; v_call: TRBV7-2; clone_size: few; cdr3_aa: CASSLARGSRETQYF; cdr3_nt: TGTGCCAGCAGCTTGGCCCGGGGGAGCCGGGAGACCCAGTACTTC
d_call: TRBD1; j_call: TRBJ1-5; cdr3_length: 16; v_call: TRBV7-8; clone_size: -; cdr3_aa: CASSLDYDRGNQPQHF; cdr3_nt: TGTGCCAGCAGCTTAGATTACGACAGGGGAAATCAGCCCCAGCATTTT
d_call: TRBD1; j_call: TRBJ2-7; cdr3_length: 15; v_call: TRBV9; clone_size: -; cdr3_aa: CASSPGQGGPYEQYF; cdr3_nt: TGTGCCAGCAGCCCAGGACAGGGGGGCCCCTACGAGCAGTACTTC
d_call: -; j_call: TRBJ1-1; cdr3_length: 15; v_call: TRBV4-3; clone_size: -; cdr3_aa: CASSQDRGVDTEAFF; cdr3_nt: TGCGCCAGCAGCCAAGATCGGGGGGTCGACACTGAAGCTTTCTTT
d_call: TRBD1; j_call: TRBJ1-1; cdr3_length: 18; v_call: TRBV10-3; clone_size: -; cdr3_aa: CAISESTLQGPQNTEAFF; cdr3_nt: TGTGCCATCAGTGAGTCGACCCTACAGGGGCCGCAGAACACTGAAGCTTTCTTT
d_call: TRBD1; j_call: TRBJ2-1; cdr3_length: 16; v_call: TRBV6-4; clone_size: -; cdr3_aa: CASSDTPTRTGDEQFF; cdr3_nt: TGTGCCAGCAGTGACACACCTACGAGGACAGGGGATGAGCAGTTCTTC
d_call: -; j_call: TRBJ1-5; cdr3_length: 12; v_call: TRBV6-1; clone_size: -; cdr3_aa: CASLGQGQPQHF; cdr3_nt: TGTGCCAGCTTAGGGCAGGGGCAGCCCCAGCATTTT
d_call: -; j_call: TRBJ2-6; cdr3_length: 15; v_call: TRBV7-8; clone_size: -; cdr3_aa: CASSSQVAGANVLTF; cdr3_nt: TGTGCCAGCAGTTCACAGGTGGCCGGGGCCAACGTCCTGACTTTC
d_call: -; j_call: TRBJ2-1; cdr3_length: 12; v_call: TRBV6-1; clone_size: -; cdr3_aa: CASRTRYNEQFF; cdr3_nt: TGTGCCAGCAGGACACGCTACAATGAGCAGTTCTTC
d_call: TRBD2; j_call: TRBJ2-5; cdr3_length: 14; v_call: TRBV13; clone_size: -; cdr3_aa: CASKITSAAGAQYF; cdr3_nt: TGTGCCAGCAAGATCACTAGCGCCGCCGGGGCCCAGTACTTC
d_call: TRBD1; j_call: TRBJ1-1; cdr3_length: 15; v_call: TRBV19; clone_size: -; cdr3_aa: CASSLRTGRGTEAFF; cdr3_nt: TGTGCCAGTAGTCTCCGGACAGGGCGGGGGACTGAAGCTTTCTTT
d_call: -; j_call: TRBJ2-3; cdr3_length: 14; v_call: TRBV7-9; clone_size: once; cdr3_aa: CASSHEVAEDTQYF; cdr3_nt: TGTGCCAGCAGCCACGAAGTAGCGGAAGATACGCAGTATTTT
d_call: TRBD2; j_call: TRBJ2-3; cdr3_length: 22; v_call: TRBV19; clone_size: -; cdr3_aa: CASSPLTGGNVVSAYSTDTQYF; cdr3_nt: TGTGCCAGTAGTCCTCTGACGGGGGGGAATGTAGTTTCGGCCTACAGCACAGATACGCAGTATTTT
d_call: -; j_call: TRBJ1-1; cdr3_length: 14; v_call: TRBV29-1; clone_size: -; cdr3_aa: CSVEGQALNTEAFF; cdr3_nt: TGCAGCGTTGAAGGACAGGCCTTGAACACTGAAGCTTTCTTT
d_call: -; j_call: TRBJ2-3; cdr3_length: 16; v_call: TRBV6-5; clone_size: few; cdr3_aa: CASSYSNPSRTDTQYF; cdr3_nt: TGTGCCAGCAGTTACTCTAACCCGTCGAGGACAGATACGCAGTATTTT
d_call: TRBD2; j_call: TRBJ2-7; cdr3_length: 14; v_call: TRBV15; clone_size: -; cdr3_aa: CATSPTSGGYEQYF; cdr3_nt: TGCGCCACCAGCCCGACTAGCGGGGGCTACGAGCAGTACTTC
d_call: TRBD1; j_call: TRBJ1-4; cdr3_length: 17; v_call: TRBV19; clone_size: -; cdr3_aa: CASTPVSPGQGNEKLFF; cdr3_nt: TGTGCCAGTACTCCCGTCTCCCCGGGACAGGGTAATGAAAAACTGTTTTTT
d_call: -; j_call: TRBJ2-5; cdr3_length: 15; v_call: TRBV13; clone_size: -; cdr3_aa: CASSRTGGGGETQYF; cdr3_nt: TGTGCCAGCAGTCGAACGGGAGGGGGCGGGGAGACCCAGTACTTC
d_call: -; j_call: TRBJ1-2; cdr3_length: 16; v_call: TRBV7-9; clone_size: -; cdr3_aa: CASSSYQGGRYYGYTF; cdr3_nt: TGTGCCAGCAGCTCCTATCAAGGGGGAAGGTACTATGGCTACACCTTC
d_call: -; j_call: TRBJ1-1; cdr3_length: 12; v_call: TRBV29-1; clone_size: -; cdr3_aa: CSVEGFETEAFF; cdr3_nt: TGCAGCGTTGAAGGTTTTGAGACTGAAGCTTTCTTT
d_call: -; j_call: TRBJ2-1; cdr3_length: 14; v_call: TRBV6-5; clone_size: -; cdr3_aa: CASSSRDEYNEQFF; cdr3_nt: TGTGCCAGCAGTTCGCGGGATGAGTACAATGAGCAGTTCTTC
d_call: TRBD2; j_call: TRBJ2-1; cdr3_length: 16; v_call: TRBV5-4; clone_size: once; cdr3_aa: CASSLAGRGAYNEQFF; cdr3_nt: TGTGCCAGCAGCTTGGCCGGGCGGGGGGCCTACAATGAGCAGTTCTTC
d_call: -; j_call: TRBJ2-5; cdr3_length: 13; v_call: TRBV7-2; clone_size: -; cdr3_aa: CASTSSGGKTQYF; cdr3_nt: TGTGCCAGCACGAGCTCCGGGGGAAAGACCCAGTACTTC
d_call: -; j_call: TRBJ2-3; cdr3_length: 14; v_call: TRBV29-1; clone_size: -; cdr3_aa: CSLGAVSSTDTQYF; cdr3_nt: TGCAGCCTTGGGGCAGTATCTAGCACAGATACGCAGTATTTT